This entry features one T cell receptor beta chain sequence. This specimen comes from a study of blood T cell repertoires in COVID-19. Sequencing was performed with immunoSEQ multiplex PCR; in TCRdb, only in-frame clones are kept and a portion is missing. The table includes some 490,000 clones, more than 85% detected once. This CDR3 has 16 amino acids. CDR1 is MNHEY and CDR2 is SVGAGI in the germline V gene. Trimming took 3 bases from V and 3 from J; bases not matched to a gene: 6. Recruitment covered about two dozen US areas and drew participants whose ages spanned about 18 to 90 years. The chain is built from TRBV6-5 and TRBJ2-2, with 8 nucleotides matching TRBD1. Sequenced: PBMCs or T cells enriched from blood (not recorded which). The receptor's source is a woman aged 55-69 years who had recovered from COVID-19. DNA of the CDR3: TGTGCCAGCAGTTATCGGGACAGGAGCTACACCGGGGAGCTGTTTTTT. Amino acid sequence: CASSYRDRSYTGELFF.